Each of the 19 T cell receptor beta chains below was sequenced from the same sample in a study of blood T cell repertoires in COVID-19. Sequencing was performed with immunoSEQ multiplex PCR; in TCRdb, only in-frame clones are kept and a portion is missing. The profile shows 300,000 to 350,000 clones, over 75% of them singletons. Sequencing was performed on PBMCs or T cells enriched from blood (not recorded which). These receptor sequences come from a man aged 25-40 years who had recovered from COVID-19.

The CDR3 region is CASSQEGTSGGMADTQYF. The DNA of the CDR3 is TGTGCCAGCAGCCAAGAAGGAACTAGCGGGGGAATGGCAGATACGCAGTATTTT. V gene TRBV4-2 combines with J gene TRBJ2-3; the match to TRBD2 covers 11 bases. Trimming took 0 bases from V and 4 from J; bases not matched to a gene: 9. Germline V lookup: CDR1 LGHNA, CDR2 YNFKEQ. This CDR3 has 18 residues.

The chain combines TRBV10-3 with TRBJ2-5; a possible D gene is TRBD1 (7 bases). Trimming shortened V by 3 bases and J by 2 bases, and 13 bases separated the two germline ends. This CDR3 region has 15 residues. CDR1 is ENHRY and CDR2 is SYGVKD in the germline V gene. The chain's CDR3 is CAISDPQGRQETQYF. In nucleotides, the CDR3 is TGTGCCATCAGTGATCCACAGGGGAGGCAAGAGACCCAGTACTTC.

V and J are TRBV30 and TRBJ2-2; unclear D gene. Germline CDR1 is GTSNPN and CDR2 is SVGIG (reference sequence). There are 12 residues in the CDR3. Trimming removed 4 bases at V and 8 bases at J, with 11 bases between. The CDR3 region has the DNA TGTGCCTGGATTTGCAGTCCAGGGGAGCTGTTTTTT. Residues: CAWICSPGELFF.

This clone was seen more than once but under ten times. The chain is built from TRBV28 and TRBJ2-1; D unclear. V lost 2 bases to trimming and J lost 4 bases, with 6 bases between them. In germline, CDR1 is MDHEN, CDR2 SYDVKM. This CDR3 spans 13 amino acids. CDR3 amino acids: CASSLQVYNEQFF. For the CDR3, the DNA is TGTGCCAGCAGTTTACAGGTTTACAATGAGCAGTTCTTC. Full variable domain (remainder filled in from reference TRBV28 and TRBJ2-1): DVKVTQSSRYLVKRTGEKVFLECVQDMDHENMFWYRQDPGLGLRLIYFSYDVKMKEKGDIPEGYSVSREKKERFSLILESASTNQTSMYLCASSLQVYNEQFFGPGTRLTVL.

J is TRBJ2-3 and V is TRBV6-6, with D possibly TRBD2 on 6 matching bases. V was clipped by 0 bases and J by 6 bases, with 7 bases between them. The CDR3 runs to 13 residues. Germline loops: CDR1 MNHNY, CDR2 SVGAGI (reference sequence). In nucleotides, the CDR3 is TGTGCCAGCAGTTACTCGGGGAGGGATACGCAGTATTTT. The encoded protein is CASSYSGRDTQYF.

This chain links TRBV19 with TRBJ2-2, with D possibly TRBD1 on 6 matching bases. V was clipped by 7 bases and J by 7 bases, with 10 bases between them. Germline V gene data show CDR1 as LNHDA and CDR2 as SQIVND (reference sequence). This CDR3 has 12 amino acids. This CDR3 is CASTTGIGELFF. CDR3 nucleotides: TGTGCCAGTACAACAGGGATCGGGGAGCTGTTTTTT.

J is TRBJ2-6 and V is TRBV28; TRBD1 aligns across 7 bases. From germline, CDR1 is MDHEN and CDR2 SYDVKM. The V and J ends lost 7 bases and 4 bases, in that order; junction bases with no gene match: 16. The CDR3 covers 18 residues. CDR3 in DNA: TGTGCCAGCACCCGACAGGGTCTTAATGTATTCGGGGCCAACGTCCTGACTTTC. This sequence encodes CASTRQGLNVFGANVLTF.

J is TRBJ2-2 and V is TRBV7-2, with D tentatively TRBD1 (6 bases). V was clipped by 5 bases and J by 2 bases, with 12 bases between them. The CDR3 has 15 residues. The germline V gene encodes CDR1 SGHTA and CDR2 FQGNSA. CDR3 sequence reads: CASSPRRGNTGELFF. Written as DNA, the CDR3 is TGTGCCAGCAGCCCCCGCAGGGGCAACACCGGGGAGCTGTTTTTT.

The CDR3 spells CASSLGGQGPEQYF. CDR3 nucleotide sequence: TGTGCCAGCAGCTTAGGGGGACAGGGCCCCGAGCAGTACTTC. The chain is built from TRBV7-2 and TRBJ2-7; 9 bases align to TRBD1. Germline CDR1 SGHTA, CDR2 FQGNSA. The CDR3 is made up of 14 amino acids. With V trimmed by 1 base and J by 6 bases, 4 bases remained unmatched.

V and J are TRBV30 and TRBJ1-5; D may be TRBD1 (5 bases). V shed 3 bases and J shed 2 bases, with 11 bases lying between them. This CDR3 has 14 amino acids. The germline CDR1 and CDR2 sequences are GTSNPN and SVGIG (reference sequence). The CDR3 sequence is CAWSLGGGNQPQHF. In nucleotides, the CDR3 is TGTGCCTGGAGCCTCGGGGGGGGCAATCAGCCCCAGCATTTT.

This clone was detected once. This chain joins TRBV7-9 and TRBJ1-6; no clear D gene. The germline CDR1 and CDR2 sequences are SEHNR and FQNEAQ (reference sequence). This CDR3 is built from 12 residues. The V and J ends lost 6 bases and 7 bases respectively, with 7 bases between them. CDR3 DNA sequence: TGTGCCAGCAGTTTCACAAATTCACCCCTCCACTTT. The encoded protein is CASSFTNSPLHF.

The chain carries TRBV18 and TRBJ2-7; 7 bases agree with TRBD1. Germline V gene data show CDR1 as KGHSH and CDR2 as LQKENI. CDR3 length: 14 residues. J lost 3 bases, V lost 3 bases, and 5 bases had no gene match. CDR3 sequence (DNA): TGTGCCAGCTCACCCGGGACAGCTCGCTACGAGCAGTACTTC. It encodes CASSPGTARYEQYF.

The chain recombines TRBV5-1 with TRBJ2-3, with D possibly TRBD2 on 6 matching bases. Germline CDR1 SGHRS, CDR2 YFSETQ. CDR3 length: 15 amino acids. V lost 7 bases to trimming and J lost 3 bases, with 18 bases between them. The CDR3 bases are TGCGCCAGCCGACTACGTGGGAGGAGTACAGATACGCAGTATTTT. Its translation: CASRLRGRSTDTQYF. The variable domain in full, with the rest retrieved from reference TRBV5-1 and TRBJ2-3, is KAGVTQTPRYLIKTRGQQVTLSCSPISGHRSVSWYQQTPGQGLQFLFEYFSETQRNKGNFPGRFSGRQFSNSRSEMNVSTLELGDSALYLCASRLRGRSTDTQYFGPGTRLTVL.

This clone was observed a single time. The chain combines TRBV5-6 with TRBJ1-2; possible D gene TRBD1, 6 bases. The CDR3 spans 13 residues. The germline V and J ends were trimmed by 6 bases and 4 bases, with 13 bases remaining between them. Germline loops: CDR1 SGHDT, CDR2 YYEEEE. The CDR3 DNA reads as TGTGCCAGCACCCTACAGGGCCTCTATGGCTACACCTTC. Protein product: CASTLQGLYGYTF.

In DNA form, the CDR3 reads TGTGCCAGCAGTCCCTATAGCAATCAGCCCCAGCATTTT. Protein: CASSPYSNQPQHF. The chain recombines TRBV27 with TRBJ1-5; no definite D call. V lost 5 bases to trimming and J lost 0 bases, with 5 bases between them. The CDR3 runs 13 residues. Looked up from germline, CDR1 is MNHEY and CDR2 is SMNVEV (reference sequence).

A single count supports this clone. This chain connects TRBV9 to TRBJ1-3, with D uncertain. CDR3 size: 15 residues. Germline values: CDR1 SGDLS, CDR2 YYNGEE. The V gene lost 3 bases and the J gene lost 4 bases, with 14 bases spanning the gap. The CDR3 DNA follows: TGTGCCAGCAGCGAGGGAGCGAGCGCCGGAAACACCATATATTTT. Encoded protein: CASSEGASAGNTIYF.

V is TRBV2 and J is TRBJ1-5; 10 positions match TRBD1. From germline, CDR1 is SNHLY and CDR2 FYNNEI. The CDR3 totals 17 residues. Trimming took 0 bases from V and 3 from J; bases not matched to a gene: 5. Here the CDR3 DNA reads TGTGCCAGCAGTGAAGCTAGGACAGGGGGACTCAATCAGCCCCAGCATTTT. It encodes CASSEARTGGLNQPQHF.

V is TRBV19 and J is TRBJ1-5; 7 nucleotides line up with TRBD1. J was trimmed by 7 bases and V by 4 bases; bases with no gene match: 7. Germline V gene lookup returns CDR1 LNHDA and CDR2 SQIVND (reference sequence). The CDR3 sequence is 14 residues long. This CDR3 is CASSTRDRRQPQHF. The CDR3 bases are TGTGCCAGTAGTACCCGGGACAGAAGGCAGCCCCAGCATTTT.

In the case of this clone: This CDR3 is also generated by other DNA sequences in the sample. The chain recombines TRBV3-1 (or the pseudogene TRBV3-2) with TRBJ1-5, with D unclear. The V end was cut by 0 bases, the J end by 4 bases, with 4 bases between. Germline V gene lookup returns CDR1 LGHDT and CDR2 YNNKEL (reference sequence). The CDR3 has 13 residues. The CDR3 region is CASSQDLNQPQHF. The CDR3 DNA reads as TGTGCCAGCAGCCAAGATCTGAATCAGCCCCAGCATTTT.